These T cell receptor beta chains were read from a single sample in a study of T cell responses to AZD1222 COVID-19 vaccine. Method: immunoSEQ multiplex PCR; TCRdb's copy keeps in-frame clones and lacks some. This table has 86,000 or so clones, more than 70% appearing once. Sequences were derived from peripheral blood, sampled on day 0 of AZD1222 vaccination. The receptors were sampled from an adult in good health. Each CDR3 is given with its conserved first and last residue. A D gene is named only where the DNA matches it firmly. Clone sizes are given selectively: once, few, many, or a class where the clone is expanded.

CDR3 protein: CASSPGEGLNEKLFF
CDR3 DNA: TGTGCCAGCTCACCTGGCGAAGGACTTAATGAAAAACTGTTTTTT
clone size: NA
V gene: TRBV18
D gene: NA
J gene: TRBJ1-4

CDR3 protein: CASSHQGASTGELFF
CDR3 DNA: TGCGCCAGCAGTCACCAGGGGGCGAGCACCGGGGAGCTGTTTTTT
clone size: NA
V gene: TRBV5-1
D gene: TRBD1
J gene: TRBJ2-2

CDR3 protein: CASSSLATGDVEAFF
CDR3 DNA: TGTGCCAGCAGCTCCCTAGCGACAGGGGACGTTGAAGCTTTCTTT
clone size: NA
V gene: TRBV7-9
D gene: TRBD1
J gene: TRBJ1-1

CDR3 protein: CASSPEGQLRNQPQHF
CDR3 DNA: TGTGCCAGCAGTCCAGAAGGACAGCTGCGCAATCAGCCCCAGCATTTT
clone size: NA
V gene: TRBV27
D gene: NA
J gene: TRBJ1-5

CDR3 protein: CASSRGTGEEKLFF
CDR3 DNA: TGTGCCAGCTCACGCGGGACAGGGGAGGAAAAACTGTTTTTT
clone size: NA
V gene: TRBV18
D gene: TRBD1
J gene: TRBJ1-4

CDR3 protein: CASSQGAESDTEAFF
CDR3 DNA: TGTGCCAGCAGCCAAGGGGCCGAATCTGACACTGAAGCTTTCTTT
clone size: once
V gene: TRBV14
D gene: NA
J gene: TRBJ1-1

CDR3 protein: CASSQDPGGYEKLFF
CDR3 DNA: TGTGCCAGCAGCCAAGATCCGGGCGGGTATGAAAAACTGTTTTTT
clone size: NA
V gene: TRBV3-1/TRBV3-2
D gene: NA
J gene: TRBJ1-4

CDR3 protein: CSVEGFSSSYNEQFF
CDR3 DNA: TGCAGCGTTGAGGGGTTTAGTAGCTCCTACAATGAGCAGTTCTTC
clone size: NA
V gene: TRBV29-1
D gene: NA
J gene: TRBJ2-1

CDR3 protein: CASSTETGAYGYTF
CDR3 DNA: TGCGCCAGCAGCACAGAGACAGGGGCCTATGGCTACACCTTC
clone size: once
V gene: TRBV5-1
D gene: TRBD1
J gene: TRBJ1-2

CDR3 protein: CASSPGLAGGTGELFF
CDR3 DNA: TGTGCCAGCAGCCCGGGACTAGCGGGAGGGACCGGGGAGCTGTTTTTT
clone size: NA
V gene: TRBV11-3
D gene: TRBD2
J gene: TRBJ2-2

CDR3 protein: CATLNRGGNTEAFF
CDR3 DNA: TGTGCCACCCTGAACAGGGGAGGGAACACTGAAGCTTTCTTT
clone size: NA
V gene: TRBV6-5
D gene: TRBD1
J gene: TRBJ1-1

CDR3 protein: CASSFWTDPPREQYF
CDR3 DNA: TGTGCCAGCAGTTTCTGGACAGACCCTCCTCGAGAGCAGTACTTC
clone size: NA
V gene: TRBV6-2/TRBV6-3
D gene: NA
J gene: TRBJ2-7

CDR3 protein: CASSLATAAGNTIYF
CDR3 DNA: TGCGCCAGCAGCTTGGCGACGGCGGCCGGGAACACCATATATTTT
clone size: NA
V gene: TRBV5-1
D gene: NA
J gene: TRBJ1-3

CDR3 protein: CASSYSERGGPYEQYF
CDR3 DNA: TGTGCCAGCAGTTACTCAGAGCGGGGGGGCCCCTACGAGCAGTACTTC
clone size: NA
V gene: TRBV6-2/TRBV6-3
D gene: TRBD2
J gene: TRBJ2-7

CDR3 protein: CASSVLTGENSPLHF
CDR3 DNA: TGTGCCAGCAGTGTACTGACAGGGGAGAATTCACCCCTCCACTTT
clone size: NA
V gene: TRBV2
D gene: TRBD1
J gene: TRBJ1-6

CDR3 protein: CASRTQGAGQPQHF
CDR3 DNA: TGTGCCAGCAGAACCCAGGGGGCCGGTCAGCCCCAGCATTTT
clone size: NA
V gene: TRBV28
D gene: TRBD1
J gene: TRBJ1-5

CDR3 protein: CASSDGHLSYEQYF
CDR3 DNA: TGCGCCAGCAGTGATGGGCACCTGTCCTACGAGCAGTACTTC
clone size: once
V gene: TRBV10-2
D gene: NA
J gene: TRBJ2-7

CDR3 protein: CASSYPSRGNTGELFF
CDR3 DNA: TGTGCCAGCAGTTACCCGAGCAGGGGAAACACCGGGGAGCTGTTTTTT
clone size: NA
V gene: TRBV6-2/TRBV6-3
D gene: NA
J gene: TRBJ2-2

CDR3 protein: CASSPGGADYGYTF
CDR3 DNA: TGTGCCAGCAGCCCTGGAGGGGCAGACTATGGCTACACCTTC
clone size: once
V gene: TRBV28
D gene: NA
J gene: TRBJ1-2

CDR3 protein: CASSLYGGGKPQHF
CDR3 DNA: TGTGCCAGCAGCTTGTATGGAGGGGGTAAGCCCCAGCATTTT
clone size: NA
V gene: TRBV5-4
D gene: NA
J gene: TRBJ1-5

CDR3 protein: CASSANRDSNQPQHF
CDR3 DNA: TGTGCCAGCAGTGCGAACAGGGATAGCAATCAGCCCCAGCATTTT
clone size: NA
V gene: TRBV6-2/TRBV6-3
D gene: NA
J gene: TRBJ1-5

CDR3 protein: CASSLQGQGSDTQYF
CDR3 DNA: TGTGCCAGCAGTTTACAGGGACAGGGTTCTGATACGCAGTATTTT
clone size: NA
V gene: TRBV6-5
D gene: TRBD1
J gene: TRBJ2-3

CDR3 protein: CASSPVTGSSYNEQFF
CDR3 DNA: TGCGCCAGCAGCCCGGTGACTGGGAGCTCCTACAATGAGCAGTTCTTC
clone size: NA
V gene: TRBV4-3
D gene: NA
J gene: TRBJ2-1

CDR3 protein: CASSLRPGSNSGNTIYF
CDR3 DNA: TGTGCCAGCAGCTTAAGGCCAGGGTCAAACTCTGGAAACACCATATATTTT
clone size: NA
V gene: TRBV11-2
D gene: NA
J gene: TRBJ1-3

CDR3 protein: CASSLAAGNSNQPQHF
CDR3 DNA: TGTGCCAGCAGCTTAGCGGCGGGAAATAGCAATCAGCCCCAGCATTTT
clone size: NA
V gene: TRBV7-8
D gene: NA
J gene: TRBJ1-5

CDR3 protein: CASSYNGNNSPLHF
CDR3 DNA: TGTGCCAGCAGTTATAACGGGAATAATTCACCCCTCCACTTT
clone size: NA
V gene: TRBV6-5
D gene: NA
J gene: TRBJ1-6

CDR3 protein: CASRTYEQYF
CDR3 DNA: TGTGCCAGCAGAACCTACGAGCAGTACTTC
clone size: NA
V gene: TRBV27
D gene: NA
J gene: TRBJ2-7

CDR3 protein: CASSEPGTNEKLFF
CDR3 DNA: TGTGCCAGCAGTGAGCCTGGGACTAATGAAAAACTGTTTTTT
clone size: once
V gene: TRBV25-1
D gene: NA
J gene: TRBJ1-4

CDR3 protein: CASSVGGQGSSPLHF
CDR3 DNA: TGTGCCAGCAGCGTAGGGGGACAGGGTAGTTCACCCCTCCACTTT
clone size: NA
V gene: TRBV9
D gene: TRBD1
J gene: TRBJ1-6

CDR3 protein: CASSLLKYFGQSNGDTQYF
CDR3 DNA: TGCGCCAGCAGCTTGTTGAAGTATTTTGGACAATCAAACGGAGATACGCAGTATTTT
clone size: NA
V gene: TRBV5-1
D gene: NA
J gene: TRBJ2-3

CDR3 protein: CASSLTGALYNEQFF
CDR3 DNA: TGCGCCAGCAGCTTAACAGGGGCCCTTTACAATGAGCAGTTCTTC
clone size: NA
V gene: TRBV5-1
D gene: TRBD1
J gene: TRBJ2-1

CDR3 protein: CSVEPGQGEAFF
CDR3 DNA: TGCAGCGTTGAACCCGGACAGGGAGAAGCTTTCTTT
clone size: NA
V gene: TRBV29-1
D gene: TRBD1
J gene: TRBJ1-1

CDR3 protein: CASKPGSSYNSPLHF
CDR3 DNA: TGTGCCAGTAAACCCGGGAGCTCCTATAATTCACCCCTCCACTTT
clone size: NA
V gene: TRBV6-5
D gene: NA
J gene: TRBJ1-6

CDR3 protein: CPSLRMGVPYEQYF
CDR3 DNA: TGCCCCAGCTTGAGGATGGGGGTCCCTTACGAGCAGTACTTC
clone size: once
V gene: TRBV10-1
D gene: NA
J gene: TRBJ2-7

CDR3 protein: CASSPALADSYNEQFF
CDR3 DNA: TGCGCCAGCAGCCCCGCACTAGCGGACTCCTACAATGAGCAGTTCTTC
clone size: NA
V gene: TRBV4-1
D gene: TRBD2
J gene: TRBJ2-1

CDR3 protein: CASSVTLGVTGELFF
CDR3 DNA: TGTGCCAGCAGCGTTACCCTCGGGGTGACCGGGGAGCTGTTTTTT
clone size: once
V gene: TRBV9
D gene: NA
J gene: TRBJ2-2

CDR3 protein: CASRENYEQYF
CDR3 DNA: TGTGCCAGCAGAGAGAACTACGAGCAGTACTTC
clone size: NA
V gene: TRBV7-2
D gene: NA
J gene: TRBJ2-7

CDR3 protein: CASSPRTGGNYGYTF
CDR3 DNA: TGTGCCAGCAGCCCCCGGACAGGGGGGAACTATGGCTACACCTTC
clone size: NA
V gene: TRBV9
D gene: TRBD1
J gene: TRBJ1-2

CDR3 protein: CASSLAGGPYEQYF
CDR3 DNA: TGTGCCAGCAGCTTGGCGGGGGGTCCCTACGAGCAGTACTTC
clone size: NA
V gene: TRBV5-4
D gene: TRBD2
J gene: TRBJ2-7

CDR3 protein: CASRGQTYTEAFF
CDR3 DNA: TGTGCCAGCAGGGGACAGACCTACACTGAAGCTTTCTTT
clone size: NA
V gene: TRBV12-3/TRBV12-4
D gene: TRBD1
J gene: TRBJ1-1

CDR3 protein: CASSQRGEQYF
CDR3 DNA: TGTGCCAGCAGCCAGAGGGGGGAGCAGTACTTC
clone size: NA
V gene: TRBV7-2
D gene: NA
J gene: TRBJ2-7

CDR3 protein: CASSGLRNTEAFF
CDR3 DNA: TGTGCCAGTAGCGGTCTGCGAAACACTGAAGCTTTCTTT
clone size: NA
V gene: TRBV19
D gene: NA
J gene: TRBJ1-1

CDR3 protein: CASSTTGRNTEAFF
CDR3 DNA: TGTGCCAGCTCAACAACAGGGCGGAACACTGAAGCTTTCTTT
clone size: few
V gene: TRBV18
D gene: NA
J gene: TRBJ1-1

CDR3 protein: CASRQGAGDSPLHF
CDR3 DNA: TGTGCCAGCAGGCAGGGGGCGGGAGATTCACCCCTCCACTTT
clone size: NA
V gene: TRBV28
D gene: TRBD1
J gene: TRBJ1-6

CDR3 protein: CASSLDPGADTQYF
CDR3 DNA: TGTGCCAGCAGCTTAGATCCCGGGGCAGATACGCAGTATTTT
clone size: NA
V gene: TRBV7-2
D gene: NA
J gene: TRBJ2-3

CDR3 protein: CAWSGTQNTGELFF
CDR3 DNA: TGTGCCTGGTCCGGGACACAGAACACCGGGGAGCTGTTTTTT
clone size: NA
V gene: TRBV30
D gene: NA
J gene: TRBJ2-2

CDR3 protein: CASSYFGGANTGELFF
CDR3 DNA: TGTGCCAGCAGTTACTTTGGGGGAGCCAACACCGGGGAGCTGTTTTTT
clone size: NA
V gene: TRBV6-5
D gene: NA
J gene: TRBJ2-2

CDR3 protein: CASSSPLRQRTDTQYF
CDR3 DNA: TGTGCCAGCAGTTCGCCCCTCCGACAACGCACAGATACGCAGTATTTT
clone size: NA
V gene: TRBV27
D gene: NA
J gene: TRBJ2-3

CDR3 protein: CASSLEGANYGYTF
CDR3 DNA: TGCGCCAGCAGCTTGGAGGGAGCTAACTATGGCTACACCTTC
clone size: NA
V gene: TRBV5-1
D gene: NA
J gene: TRBJ1-2

CDR3 protein: CAISGGSVYEQYF
CDR3 DNA: TGTGCCATCAGTGGGGGCAGCGTCTACGAGCAGTACTTC
clone size: NA
V gene: TRBV10-3
D gene: NA
J gene: TRBJ2-7